The 23 T cell receptor beta chains reported below all come from one sample, sequenced in a study of blood T cell repertoires in COVID-19. Repertoires were generated with immunoSEQ multiplex PCR, while TCRdb's copy carries only in-frame clones and drops some. This sample carries some 290,000 clones, roughly 86% of them seen once, and the ten largest clones take around 10%. Input material: peripheral blood. Source of these receptors: a woman aged 25 to 39 with COVID-19, enrolled during active disease.

This clone appeared a single time. This rearrangement joins TRBV4-1 to TRBJ2-7; 13 bases map to TRBD2. Unmatched junction bases numbered 6, after V lost 0 bases and J lost 4 bases. Germline CDR1 MGHRA, CDR2 YSYEKL. The CDR3 runs to 17 residues. This chain's CDR3 is CASSQDEGLAGLYEQYF. CDR3 nucleotides: TGCGCCAGCAGCCAAGATGAGGGACTAGCGGGGCTGTACGAGCAGTACTTC.

V and J are TRBV28 and TRBJ1-3, with D perhaps matching TRBD1 (6 bases). This CDR3 has 15 residues. V lost 6 bases and J 4 bases, leaving 16 bases between the germline ends. Germline V lookup: CDR1 MDHEN, CDR2 SYDVKM. CDR3 protein: CASSPTGLSGNTIYF. Written as DNA, the CDR3 is TGTGCCAGCAGCCCTACAGGGTTGTCGGGAAACACCATATATTTT.

The chain employs TRBV28 and TRBJ2-5; D is perhaps TRBD1 (5 bases). In germline, CDR1 is MDHEN, CDR2 SYDVKM. Trimming pared 7 bases from V and 4 bases from J, leaving 16 bases between. This CDR3 is 14 amino acids long. CDR3 sequence (DNA): TGTGCCAGCACAATGGTTGACAGACTAGAGACCCAGTACTTC. As protein: CASTMVDRLETQYF.

The chain has TRBV6-1 and TRBJ2-6; 13 bases fit TRBD2. V lost 3 bases, J lost 4 bases, and 6 bases stayed unmatched. Germline CDR1 reads MNHNS; CDR2 reads SASEGT. The CDR3 consists of 18 residues. The CDR3 is CASSETSGRPAGANVLTF. The CDR3 nucleotides are TGTGCCAGCAGTGAGACTAGCGGGAGGCCTGCCGGGGCCAACGTCCTGACTTTC.

This chain connects TRBV2 to TRBJ2-3; TRBD2 aligns across 10 bases. CDR3 length equals 16 residues. The ends lost 4 bases at V and 7 bases at J; junction bases unmatched: 11. From germline, CDR1 is SNHLY and CDR2 FYNNEI. CDR3 bases: TGTGCCAGCAGTGCCCTTGGGCTAGCGGGAGCCCATACGCAGTATTTT. Translation: CASSALGLAGAHTQYF.

The chain recombines TRBV3-1 (or the pseudogene TRBV3-2) with TRBJ2-7; 9 bases fit TRBD2. J gave up 0 bases and V 1 base, and 1 base lay outside the gene matches. Germline loops: CDR1 LGHDT, CDR2 YNNKEL (reference sequence). CDR3 size: 15 residues. The CDR3 here is CASSQGLAVSYEQYF. DNA of the CDR3: TGTGCCAGCAGCCAAGGACTAGCGGTCTCCTACGAGCAGTACTTC.

The chain employs TRBV6-5 and TRBJ1-4; 8 bases map to TRBD1. Trimming cost V 6 bases and J 7 bases; bases outside gene matches: 7. CDR1 is MNHEY, CDR2 SVGAGI, per germline. This CDR3 region has 14 residues. The CDR3 protein is CASSSGGRGEKLFF. DNA for the CDR3: TGTGCCAGCAGCTCAGGGGGCAGAGGTGAAAAACTGTTTTTT.

The CDR3 DNA is TGTGCCAGCAGATCCCTTAGCCCCGTCCCGAATTCACCCCTCCACTTT. It encodes CASRSLSPVPNSPLHF. The chain carries TRBV28 and TRBJ1-6; D is uncertain. The CDR3 runs 16 residues. Germline assignment: CDR1 MDHEN and CDR2 SYDVKM. Trimming removed 6 bases at V and 7 bases at J, with 19 bases between.

V is TRBV2 and J is TRBJ1-2, with D perhaps matching TRBD1 (5 bases). Germline V gene data show CDR1 as SNHLY and CDR2 as FYNNEI. Trimming left V 7 bases short and J 1 base short, with 7 bases between. This CDR3 region has 12 residues. CDR3 DNA sequence: TGTGCCAGCACCAGGGATAACTATGGCTACACCTTC. It yields the protein CASTRDNYGYTF.

The table lists this clone with a count of one. The CDR3 loop reads CAWNYLYNEQFF. The CDR3 region has the DNA TGTGCCTGGAACTATCTGTACAATGAGCAGTTCTTC. The genes are TRBV30 and TRBJ2-1; D unresolved. CDR1 is GTSNPN, CDR2 SVGIG, per germline (reference sequence). The CDR3 runs 12 residues. The V gene lost 4 bases and the J gene lost 4 bases, with 8 bases spanning the gap.

The chain combines TRBV4-2 with TRBJ1-5, with D possibly TRBD1 on 5 matching bases. V lost 0 bases and J lost 3, with 12 bases in between. The CDR3 has 16 amino acids. Per germline, CDR1 LGHNA and CDR2 YNFKEQ. The CDR3 spells CASSQDKGESNQPQHF. The CDR3, as DNA: TGTGCCAGCAGCCAAGATAAAGGGGAATCCAATCAGCCCCAGCATTTT.

The V gene is TRBV6-5, the J gene TRBJ2-7; D is perhaps TRBD1 (6 bases). Trimming took 8 bases from V and 3 from J, leaving 14 bases between them. There are 13 residues in the CDR3. Germline CDR1 reads MNHEY; CDR2 reads SVGAGI. The CDR3 loop reads CASLRDTLYEQYF. The DNA of the CDR3 is TGTGCCAGCCTCCGGGACACACTCTACGAGCAGTACTTC.

The rearrangement uses TRBV9 and TRBJ1-6, with TRBD1 matching over 7 bases. There are 17 residues in the CDR3. In germline, CDR1 is SGDLS, CDR2 YYNGEE. V gave up 0 bases and J gave up 9 bases; unmatched junction bases: 12. The CDR3 nucleotides read TGTGCCAGCAGCGTAGGTGGTACAGGGGACAATACTTCACCCCTCCACTTT. Its protein is CASSVGGTGDNTSPLHF.

J is TRBJ2-5 and V is TRBV11-2; 7 positions match TRBD2. V shed 1 base and J 5 bases; nucleotides not matched to a gene: 13. Per the germline V gene, CDR1 is SGHAT and CDR2 is FQNNGV. This CDR3 comprises 17 residues. The CDR3 nucleotides are TGTGCCAGCAGCTTAGGAGGTGGACTAGTGTCTTCTGAGACCCAGTACTTC. Translation: CASSLGGGLVSSETQYF.

Points on this clone: Other DNA variants within this sample encode the same CDR3. The rearrangement joins TRBV9 to TRBJ2-2, with a weak D call TRBD2 (6 bases). The length of the CDR3 is 15 residues. The germline gives CDR1 SGDLS, CDR2 YYNGEE. V was shortened by 2 bases and J by 0 bases, with 8 bases between the two germline ends. CDR3 DNA sequence: TGTGCCAGCAGCGTCGGCGGGGCGAACACCGGGGAGCTGTTTTTT. Translating it yields CASSVGGANTGELFF.

For this clone: The same CDR3 arises from other DNA sequences in this sample as well. The chain carries TRBV24-1 and TRBJ2-1, with 7 nucleotides matching TRBD2. The CDR3 is 16 amino acids. J lost 5 bases, V lost 0 bases, and 6 bases had no gene match. From germline, CDR1 is KGHDR and CDR2 SFDVKD. The CDR3 DNA reads TGTGCCACCAGTGATTTGCGGGCTAGCGGAAACAATGAGCAGTTCTTC. Its protein is CATSDLRASGNNEQFF.

This chain joins TRBV4-1 and TRBJ1-4; 10 positions match TRBD1. Per germline, CDR1 MGHRA and CDR2 YSYEKL. This CDR3 comprises 16 residues. The ends lost 1 base at V and 8 bases at J; junction bases unmatched: 7. CDR3 protein: CASSQAAGTGVEKLFF. The CDR3 coding sequence is TGCGCCAGCAGCCAAGCGGCTGGGACAGGGGTGGAAAAACTGTTTTTT.

This rearrangement joins TRBV9 to TRBJ2-1; 10 nucleotides align to TRBD2. This CDR3 comprises 16 residues. Losses at the gene ends were 0 bases for V and 9 bases for J; bases not matched to a gene: 9. The germline V gene encodes CDR1 SGDLS and CDR2 YYNGEE. The DNA for the CDR3 is TGTGCCAGCAGCGTAGACCCTAGCGGGAGTATCGGTGAGCAGTTCTTC. It encodes CASSVDPSGSIGEQFF.

V and J are TRBV24-1 and TRBJ2-6; D is perhaps TRBD2 (5 bases). V was clipped by 3 bases and J by 2 bases, with 7 bases between them. This CDR3 has 15 amino acids. Germline values: CDR1 KGHDR, CDR2 SFDVKD. The CDR3 spells CATSDRTPGANVLTF. CDR3 coding DNA: TGTGCCACCAGTGATAGGACTCCTGGGGCCAACGTCCTGACTTTC.

V gene TRBV7-9 combines with J gene TRBJ2-7, with 11 bases identical to TRBD2. The V gene's germline CDR1 is SEHNR and CDR2 FQNEAQ (reference sequence). After removal of 1 base from V and 0 bases from J, the junction contained 8 bases not matched to a gene. The CDR3 is 18 residues long. The CDR3 DNA reads TGTGCCAGCAGCTTAGGGGGGCTAGCGGGAGGTCCCTCCTACGAGCAGTACTTC. Amino acid sequence: CASSLGGLAGGPSYEQYF.

This clone was observed a few times. J is TRBJ1-1 and V is TRBV19; a weak D match, TRBD1 (6 bases). The V gene's germline CDR1 is LNHDA and CDR2 SQIVND (reference sequence). V was pared by 7 bases and J by 6 bases, with 18 bases between. The CDR3 is 14 residues long. The CDR3 DNA follows: TGTGCCAGTACCAATACTGACAGGAGAGCTGAAGCTTTCTTT. Translating it yields CASTNTDRRAEAFF.

The chain recombines TRBV5-6 with TRBJ2-5; weak D call: TRBD1 (6 bases). From germline, CDR1 is SGHDT and CDR2 YYEEEE. The CDR3 totals 14 residues. With 4 bases removed from V and 4 bases from J, the gap between germline ends came to 14 bases. The CDR3 DNA sequence: TGTGCCAGCAGCCTAGGGGGTAGGGGAGAGACCCAGTACTTC. It specifies CASSLGGRGETQYF.

As to this clone: This CDR3 is also generated by other DNA sequences in the sample. The genes are TRBV5-4 and TRBJ1-2; no clear D. CDR1 and CDR2 from the germline V gene are SGHNT and YYREEE (reference sequence). V was shortened by 0 bases and J by 4 bases, with 4 bases between the two germline ends. The CDR3 is made up of 12 amino acids. The CDR3 is CASSLDSYGYTF. In nucleotides, the CDR3 is TGTGCCAGCAGCTTGGATAGCTATGGCTACACCTTC.